Below, 8 T cell receptor beta chains from the same sample are listed, as sequenced in a study of identical twins. Via MiXCR, TCRdb re-called the 5' RACE reads, giving one row per CDR3 protein. This table has about 260,000 distinct CDR3 sequences, approximately 7% appearing once. The data were also submitted as part of a second study, on yellow fever vaccine responses in identical twins.

The material sequenced was memory (CD45RO+) T cells sorted from blood. The receptors here all came from a woman younger than 30 in good health.

This clonotype was detected only a few times. The rearrangement uses TRBV7-9 and TRBJ1-2; 7 bases fit TRBD1. The trim removed 0 bases at V and 11 bases at J, leaving 12 bases unmatched. CDR3 length: 15 amino acids. Germline CDR1 SEHNR, CDR2 FQNEAQ (reference sequence). The CDR3 DNA sequence: TGTGCCAGCAGCTTAGCAAGGACAGGCGTTTTTGGTTACACCTTC. This codes for CASSLARTGVFGYTF.

This clonotype has at least ten counts. The rearrangement uses TRBV5-1 and TRBJ2-5, with 8 bases identical to TRBD2. This CDR3 has 15 residues. Per the germline V gene, CDR1 is SGHRS and CDR2 is YFSETQ. V lost 0 bases to trimming and J lost 5 bases; unmatched junction nucleotides: 6. This CDR3 is CASSLDPGREETQYF. In DNA, the CDR3 is TGCGCCAGCAGCTTGGATCCCGGGAGGGAGGAGACCCAGTACTTC.

The genes are TRBV7-9 and TRBJ2-2; tentatively, D is TRBD2 (5 bases). Trimming shortened V by 8 bases and J by 6 bases, and 10 bases separated the two germline ends. Germline CDR1 is SEHNR and CDR2 is FQNEAQ (reference sequence). The CDR3 extends over 12 amino acids. The DNA for the CDR3 is TGTGCCAGCCTTCAGGAGGCCGGGGAGCTGTTTTTT. Protein sequence: CASLQEAGELFF.

This clonotype has a count of ten or more. The CDR3 spells CSVLSGHGIQYF. The CDR3 DNA follows: TGCAGCGTTCTCTCTGGGCATGGCATTCAGTACTTC. This sequence joins TRBV29-1 and TRBJ2-4; D ambiguous. Germline V gene sequence: CDR1 SQVTM, CDR2 ANQGSEA. This CDR3 has 12 amino acids. The ends were cut back, 5 bases at V and 9 bases at J, with 14 bases in the middle.

V is TRBV7-2 and J is TRBJ1-1, with D possibly being TRBD1 (6 bases). The V and J ends lost 5 bases and 7 bases respectively, with 23 bases between them. There are 16 residues in the CDR3. Germline CDR1 SGHTA, CDR2 FQGNSA. CDR3 nucleotide sequence: TGTGCCAGCAGCCCAAACCCCGCGTATCTAGGGGGTGAAGCTTTCTTT. Residues: CASSPNPAYLGGEAFF. The entire variable domain, with the rest obtained from reference TRBV7-2 and TRBJ1-1, is as follows: GAGVSQSPSNKVTEKGKDVELRCDPISGHTALYWYRQSLGQGLEFLIYFQGNSAPDKSGLPSDRFSAERTGGSVSTLTIQRTQQEDSAVYLCASSPNPAYLGGEAFFGQGTRLTVV.

The chain couples TRBV15 to TRBJ2-1, with D possibly TRBD2 on 7 matching bases. The V gene's germline CDR1 is LNHNV and CDR2 YYDKDF (reference sequence). This CDR3 has 20 amino acids. Trimming stripped 1 base from V and 0 bases from J, with 22 bases between. The CDR3 loop reads CATSRGQGGGILSSYNEQFF. The CDR3 nucleotides read TGTGCCACCAGCAGAGGTCAAGGGGGAGGGATTTTAAGCTCCTACAATGAGCAGTTCTTC.

The sample holds many counts of this clonotype. This chain joins TRBV3-1 and TRBJ2-3; the D gene is possibly TRBD2 (5 bases). Between the trimmed V and J ends, which lost 2 bases and 2 bases, there was a span of 17 bases. Germline loops: CDR1 LGHDT, CDR2 YNNKEL (reference sequence). The length of the CDR3 is 17 residues. CDR3 sequence: CASSQLSGGPPTDTQYF. CDR3 DNA sequence: TGTGCCAGCAGCCAATTGAGCGGTGGGCCCCCCACAGATACGCAGTATTTT.

This clonotype was counted at least ten times. This chain uses TRBV15 with TRBJ2-3, with 7 positions matching TRBD2. V lost 0 bases, J lost 4 bases, and 7 bases stayed unmatched. CDR3 length: 16 amino acids. Germline assignment: CDR1 LNHNV and CDR2 YYDKDF (reference sequence). The CDR3 reads CATSRETYGRADTQYF. The CDR3 nucleotides read TGTGCCACCAGCAGAGAAACTTATGGGAGGGCAGATACGCAGTATTTT.